The clone carrying this T cell receptor beta chain came up many times. This sample stems from a study of T cells of healthy individuals. Germline assignment: CDR1 MGHDK and CDR2 SYGVNS. V dropped 3 bases and J dropped 1; count of bases not matched to a gene: 3. The CDR3 has 15 residues. TCRdb re-called the 5' RACE reads with MiXCR, one entry per CDR3 protein. There are around 80,000 distinct CDR3 sequences in the sample; about 5% occur only once, and about 7.5% lies in the top ten. This clonotype originated in a female donor in good health. V is TRBV25-1 and J is TRBJ2-7; 10 positions match TRBD2. Here the CDR3 reads CASSDTSGDSYEQYF. The CDR3 coding sequence is TGTGCCAGCAGTGACACTAGCGGGGATTCCTACGAGCAGTACTTC.